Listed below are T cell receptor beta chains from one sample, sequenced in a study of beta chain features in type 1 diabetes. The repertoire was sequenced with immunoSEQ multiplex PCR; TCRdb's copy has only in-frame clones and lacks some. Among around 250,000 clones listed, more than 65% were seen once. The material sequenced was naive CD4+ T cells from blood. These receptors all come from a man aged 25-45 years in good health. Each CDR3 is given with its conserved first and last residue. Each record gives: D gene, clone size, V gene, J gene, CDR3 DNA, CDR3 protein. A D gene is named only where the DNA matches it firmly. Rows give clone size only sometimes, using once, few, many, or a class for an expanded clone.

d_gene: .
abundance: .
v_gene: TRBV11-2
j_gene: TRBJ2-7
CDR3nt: TGTGCCAGCAGTCGAGTACTGGACTACGAGCAGTACTTC
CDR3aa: CASSRVLDYEQYF

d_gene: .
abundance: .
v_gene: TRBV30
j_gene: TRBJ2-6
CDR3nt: TGTGCCTGGAGGACTTCCGGGGCCAACGTCCTGACTTTC
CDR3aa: CAWRTSGANVLTF

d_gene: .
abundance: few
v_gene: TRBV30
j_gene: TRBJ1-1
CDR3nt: TGTGCCTGGAGTCGGACTGAAGCTTTCTTT
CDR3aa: CAWSRTEAFF

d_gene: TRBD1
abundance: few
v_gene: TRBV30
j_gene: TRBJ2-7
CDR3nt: TGTGCCTGGGATCGAGACAGGGGCCTCTACGAGCAGTACTTC
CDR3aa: CAWDRDRGLYEQYF

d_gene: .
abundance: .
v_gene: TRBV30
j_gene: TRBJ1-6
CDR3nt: TGTGCCTGGGACGAAGGCCTTCTCCGGGGATCACCCCTCCACTTT
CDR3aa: CAWDEGLLRGSPLHF

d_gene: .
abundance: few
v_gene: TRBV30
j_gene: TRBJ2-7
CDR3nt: TGTGCCTGGAGGAGTCGCGGAGGGCCCTACGAGCAGTACTTC
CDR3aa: CAWRSRGGPYEQYF

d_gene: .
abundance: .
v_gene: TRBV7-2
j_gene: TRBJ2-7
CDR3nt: TGTGCCAGCAGCTTAGCGCACTACGAGCAGTACTTC
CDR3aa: CASSLAHYEQYF

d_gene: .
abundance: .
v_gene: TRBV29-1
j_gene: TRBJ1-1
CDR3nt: TGCAGCGTTATGAAGGGCCCGAACACTGAAGCTTTCTTT
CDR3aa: CSVMKGPNTEAFF

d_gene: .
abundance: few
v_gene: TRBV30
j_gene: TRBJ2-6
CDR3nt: TGTGCCTGGAGTCCCAACCGACTTCGTTTGGCTGGGGCCAACGTCCTGACTTTC
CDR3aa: CAWSPNRLRLAGANVLTF

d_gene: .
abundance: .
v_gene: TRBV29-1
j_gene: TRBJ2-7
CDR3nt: TGCAGCGCAAGCACTCCGTCCAAGGGTATCGCGCAGTACTTC
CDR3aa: CSASTPSKGIAQYF

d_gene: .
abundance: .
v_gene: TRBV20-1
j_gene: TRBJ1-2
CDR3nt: TGCAGTGCTAGCGGGGGTATCTATGAAACCTTC
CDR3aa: CSASGGIYETF

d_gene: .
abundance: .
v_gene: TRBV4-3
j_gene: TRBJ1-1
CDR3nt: TGCGCCAGCAGCCAAGATGGGTGGGGCACTGAAGCTTTCTTT
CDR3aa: CASSQDGWGTEAFF

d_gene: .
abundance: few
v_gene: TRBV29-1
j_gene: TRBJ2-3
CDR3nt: TGCAGCGTTTACGGACTGCCGCCAGATACGCAGTATTTT
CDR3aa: CSVYGLPPDTQYF

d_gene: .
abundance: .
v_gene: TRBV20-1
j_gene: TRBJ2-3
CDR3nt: TGCAGTGCTAGTCTGGGGACAAAGAAGTATTTT
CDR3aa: CSASLGTKKYF

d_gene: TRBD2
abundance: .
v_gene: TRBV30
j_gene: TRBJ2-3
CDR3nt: TGTGCCTGGAGTGTACTAGGGCTAGCGGACACAGATACGCAGTATTTT
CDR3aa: CAWSVLGLADTDTQYF

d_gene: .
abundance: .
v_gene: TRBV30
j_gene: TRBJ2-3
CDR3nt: TGTGCCTGGAGAGTAGGCTTACTAAGCACAGATACGCAGTATTTT
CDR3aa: CAWRVGLLSTDTQYF

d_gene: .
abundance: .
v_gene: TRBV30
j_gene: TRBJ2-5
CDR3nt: TGTGCCTGGGCGACTGGGGTGGGAGAGACCCAGTACTTC
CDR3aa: CAWATGVGETQYF